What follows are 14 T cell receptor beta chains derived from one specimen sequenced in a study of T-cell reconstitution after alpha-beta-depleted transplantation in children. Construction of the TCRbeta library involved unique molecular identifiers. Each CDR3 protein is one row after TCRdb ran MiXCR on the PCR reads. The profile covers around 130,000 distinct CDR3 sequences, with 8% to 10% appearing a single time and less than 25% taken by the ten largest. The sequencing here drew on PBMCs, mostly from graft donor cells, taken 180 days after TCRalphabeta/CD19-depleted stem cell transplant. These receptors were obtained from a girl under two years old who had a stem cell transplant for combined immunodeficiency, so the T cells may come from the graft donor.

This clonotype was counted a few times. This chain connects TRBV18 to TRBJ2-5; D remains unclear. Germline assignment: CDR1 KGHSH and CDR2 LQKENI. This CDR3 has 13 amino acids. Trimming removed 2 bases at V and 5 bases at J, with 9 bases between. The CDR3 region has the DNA TGTGCCAGCTCACCAGGCCTTCATGAGACCCAGTACTTC. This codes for CASSPGLHETQYF.

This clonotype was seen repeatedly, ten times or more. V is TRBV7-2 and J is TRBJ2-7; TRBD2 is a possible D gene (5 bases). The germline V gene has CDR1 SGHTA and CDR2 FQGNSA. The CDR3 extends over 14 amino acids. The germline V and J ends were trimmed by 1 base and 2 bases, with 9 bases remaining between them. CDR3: CASSLGLAPYEQYF. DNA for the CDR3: TGTGCCAGCAGCTTAGGTCTAGCCCCCTACGAGCAGTACTTC. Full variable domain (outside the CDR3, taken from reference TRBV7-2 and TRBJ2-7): GAGVSQSPSNKVTEKGKDVELRCDPISGHTALYWYRQSLGQGLEFLIYFQGNSAPDKSGLPSDRFSAERTGGSVSTLTIQRTQQEDSAVYLCASSLGLAPYEQYFGPGTRLTVT.

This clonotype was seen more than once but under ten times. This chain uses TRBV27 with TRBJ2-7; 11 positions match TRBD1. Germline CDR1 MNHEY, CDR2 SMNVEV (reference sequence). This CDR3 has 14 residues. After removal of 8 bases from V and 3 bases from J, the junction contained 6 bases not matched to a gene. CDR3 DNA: TGTGCCAGCTCTCACGGGACAGGGGGCTACGAGCAGTACTTC. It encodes CASSHGTGGYEQYF.

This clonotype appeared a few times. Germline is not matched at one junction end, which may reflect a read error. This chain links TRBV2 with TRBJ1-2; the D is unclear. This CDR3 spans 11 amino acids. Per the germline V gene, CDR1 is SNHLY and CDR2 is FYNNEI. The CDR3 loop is CASSEAYGYTF. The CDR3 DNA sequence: TGTGCCAGCAGCGAAGCCTATGGCTACACCTTC.

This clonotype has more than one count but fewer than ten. DNA for the CDR3: TGTGCCAGCAGTCAGCAACAGGGAGGTCTGGATTGGGGTCTCTACGAGCAGTACTTC. It encodes CASSQQQGGLDWGLYEQYF. This chain uses TRBV28 with TRBJ2-7; D is tentatively TRBD1 or TRBD2 (6 bases each). The CDR3 extends over 19 amino acids. V gave up 5 bases and J gave up 3 bases, with 29 bases separating them. Per germline, CDR1 MDHEN and CDR2 SYDVKM.

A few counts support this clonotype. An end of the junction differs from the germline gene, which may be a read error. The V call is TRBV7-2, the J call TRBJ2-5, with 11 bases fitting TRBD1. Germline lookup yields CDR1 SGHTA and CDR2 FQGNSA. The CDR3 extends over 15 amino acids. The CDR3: CASSLAGTGGETQYF. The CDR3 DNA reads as TGTGCCAGCAGCCTAGCCGGGACAGGGGGTGAGACCCAGTACTTC.

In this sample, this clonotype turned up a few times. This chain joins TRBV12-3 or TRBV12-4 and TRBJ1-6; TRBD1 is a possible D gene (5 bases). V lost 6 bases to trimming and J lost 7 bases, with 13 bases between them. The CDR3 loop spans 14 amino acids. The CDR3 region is CASRPRVGNSPLHF. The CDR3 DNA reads TGTGCCAGCAGACCCAGGGTGGGGAATTCACCCCTCCACTTT.

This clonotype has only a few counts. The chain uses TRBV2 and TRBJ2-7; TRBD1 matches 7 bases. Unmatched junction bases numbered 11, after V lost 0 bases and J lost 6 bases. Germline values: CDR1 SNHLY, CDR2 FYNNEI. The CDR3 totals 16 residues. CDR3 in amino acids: CASSEAGRQGLAEQYF. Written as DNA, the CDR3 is TGTGCCAGCAGTGAAGCGGGGAGACAGGGTCTCGCCGAGCAGTACTTC. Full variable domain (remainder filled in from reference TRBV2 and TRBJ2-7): EPEVTQTPSHQVTQMGQEVILRCVPISNHLYFYWYRQILGQKVEFLVSFYNNEISEKSEIFDDQFSVERPDGSNFTLKIRSTKLEDSAMYFCASSEAGRQGLAEQYFGPGTRLTVT.

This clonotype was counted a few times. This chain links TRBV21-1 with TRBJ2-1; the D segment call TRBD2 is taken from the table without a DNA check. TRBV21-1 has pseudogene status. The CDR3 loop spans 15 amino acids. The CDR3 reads CASSKEDSHYNEQFF. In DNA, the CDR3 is TGTGCCAGCAGCAAAGAGGACTCCCACTACAATGAGCAGTTCTTC.

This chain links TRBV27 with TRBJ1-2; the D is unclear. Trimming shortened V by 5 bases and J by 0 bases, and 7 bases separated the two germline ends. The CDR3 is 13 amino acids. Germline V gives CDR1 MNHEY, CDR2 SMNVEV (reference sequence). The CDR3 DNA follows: TGTGCCAGCAGTACTGCCACTAACTATGGCTACACCTTC. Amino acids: CASSTATNYGYTF.

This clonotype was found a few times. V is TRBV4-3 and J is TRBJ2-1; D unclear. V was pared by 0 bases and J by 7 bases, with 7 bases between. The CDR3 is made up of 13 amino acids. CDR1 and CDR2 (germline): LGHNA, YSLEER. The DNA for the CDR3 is TGCGCCAGCAGCCAAGACATGGGTAATGAGCAGTTCTTC. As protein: CASSQDMGNEQFF.

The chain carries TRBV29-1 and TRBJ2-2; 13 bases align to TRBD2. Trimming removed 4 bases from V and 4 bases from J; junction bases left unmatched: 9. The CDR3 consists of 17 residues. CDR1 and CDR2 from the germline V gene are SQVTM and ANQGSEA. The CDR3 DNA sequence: TGCAGCGTTGGGACACTAGCGGGAGGGCCCACCACCGGGGAGCTGTTTTTT. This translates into CSVGTLAGGPTTGELFF.

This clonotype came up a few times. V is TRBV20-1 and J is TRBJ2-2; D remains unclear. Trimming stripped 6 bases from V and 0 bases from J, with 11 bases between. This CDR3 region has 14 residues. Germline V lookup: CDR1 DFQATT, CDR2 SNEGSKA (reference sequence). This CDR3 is CSAGRIANTGELFF. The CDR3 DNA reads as TGCAGTGCGGGCAGGATTGCGAACACCGGGGAGCTGTTTTTT.

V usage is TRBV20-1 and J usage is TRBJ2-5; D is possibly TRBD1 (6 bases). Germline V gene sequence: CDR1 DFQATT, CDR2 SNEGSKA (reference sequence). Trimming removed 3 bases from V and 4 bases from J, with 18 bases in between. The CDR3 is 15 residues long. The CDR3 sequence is CSASPSWGRRETQYF. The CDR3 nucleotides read TGCAGTGCTAGTCCTAGCTGGGGGCGGCGAGAGACCCAGTACTTC.